Presented here are 27 T cell receptor beta chains from one specimen sequenced in a study of technical replicates of blood from several donors. Generated by immunoSEQ multiplex PCR, the TCRdb table keeps only in-frame clones and is missing some. The sample has tens of thousands of clones, approximately 90% seen once. What was sequenced was PBMCs. The source of these receptors is a human donor in good health. Some clones in this sample may be carry-over from other donors' samples.

The chain recombines TRBV9 with TRBJ2-2; D uncertain. Deletions cut 0 bases from V and 3 bases from J, with 9 bases between. Germline V gene data show CDR1 as SGDLS and CDR2 as YYNGEE. The CDR3 is 15 residues long. For the CDR3, the DNA is TGTGCCAGCAGCGTAGATCCCAGTTACACCGGGGAGCTGTTTTTT. Translation gives CASSVDPSYTGELFF.

The V gene is TRBV2, the J gene TRBJ1-3; perhaps TRBD1 as D (6 bases). Looked up from germline, CDR1 is SNHLY and CDR2 is FYNNEI. The CDR3 extends over 13 amino acids. CDR3 in DNA: TGTGGGGGGCGGCAAAGCTCTGGAAACACCATATATTTT. Translation gives CGGRQSSGNTIYF.

The V and J genes are TRBV10-3 and TRBJ2-3; no clear D gene. Germline assignment: CDR1 ENHRY and CDR2 SYGVKD. Trimming shortened V by 0 bases and J by 10 bases, and 8 bases separated the two germline ends. The CDR3 has 12 residues. For the CDR3, the DNA is TGTGCCATCAGTGAGTCGTCAACTTCGCAGTATTTT. Translation gives CAISESSTSQYF.

The chain is built from TRBV25-1 and TRBJ1-1; TRBD1 matches at 8 bases. This CDR3 is 13 amino acids long. The germline gives CDR1 MGHDK, CDR2 SYGVNS. Trimming cost V 3 bases and J 10 bases; bases outside gene matches: 7. The CDR3 nucleotides are TGTGCCAGCAGTGATCGACAGGGGAGGTCAGCTTTCTTT. Its translation is CASSDRQGRSAFF.

The genes are TRBV4-2 and TRBJ2-1, with 8 positions matching TRBD1. Germline CDR1 reads LGHNA; CDR2 reads YNFKEQ. This CDR3 has 16 amino acids. V was clipped by 4 bases and J by 7 bases; unmatched bases: 12. CDR3 in DNA: TGTGCCAGCAGCCTAATACCCGGGACAGGAGGGAATGAGCAGTTCTTC. It specifies CASSLIPGTGGNEQFF.

The V call is TRBV10-3, the J call TRBJ2-4, with D maybe TRBD1 (5 bases). The CDR3 covers 15 residues. Germline V CDR1 and CDR2: ENHRY, SYGVKD. Trimming shortened V by 3 bases and J by 0 bases, and 9 bases separated the two germline ends. CDR3 bases: TGTGCCATCAGTGATCCAACAGGAGCCAAAAACATTCAGTACTTC. Translating gives CAISDPTGAKNIQYF.

The chain has TRBV28 and TRBJ2-1; TRBD1 might be the D (5 bases). Trimming took 6 bases from V and 7 from J, leaving 13 bases between them. The CDR3 has 13 residues. The germline V gene has CDR1 MDHEN and CDR2 SYDVKM. CDR3 DNA: TGTGCCAGCAGCCTCAGACAGTTTAATGAGCAGTTCTTC. Its protein is CASSLRQFNEQFF.

This chain links TRBV7-8 with TRBJ1-1; no reliable D call. CDR1 is SGHVS and CDR2 is FQNEAQ in the germline V gene. This CDR3 contains 13 residues. The V gene lost 5 bases and the J gene lost 0 bases, with 7 bases spanning the gap. CDR3 nucleotides: TGTGCCAGCAGCGGCAGTATGAACACTGAAGCTTTCTTT. It codes for CASSGSMNTEAFF.

The chain carries TRBV2 and TRBJ2-5, with D possibly TRBD2 on 7 matching bases. The germline V gene has CDR1 SNHLY and CDR2 FYNNEI. The CDR3 has 12 amino acids. The V end was cut by 6 bases, the J end by 4 bases, with 9 bases between. In DNA form, the CDR3 reads TGTGCCAGCAGGGGGGGGGCAGAGACCCAGTACTTC. It codes for CASRGGAETQYF.

The V gene is TRBV19, the J gene TRBJ1-2, with D maybe TRBD1 (5 bases). V lost 6 bases and J lost 6, with 14 bases in between. The CDR3 totals 13 residues. Germline V CDR1 and CDR2: LNHDA, SQIVND (reference sequence). The CDR3 nucleotides are TGTGCCAGTAGCACAGGTAACTCGCATGGCTACACCTTC. This sequence encodes CASSTGNSHGYTF.

The chain employs TRBV11-1 and TRBJ1-2, with TRBD1 matching over 7 bases. Trimming at V came to 6 bases and at J to 10 bases, leaving 14 bases not matched to a gene. The CDR3 loop spans 14 amino acids. Germline CDR1 reads SGHAT; CDR2 reads FQDESV (reference sequence). The CDR3 loop is CASSEVTTGPDYTF. The CDR3 DNA reads as TGTGCCAGCAGTGAGGTGACGACAGGGCCCGACTACACCTTC.

The chain is built from TRBV7-2 and TRBJ2-2; D not certain. The CDR3 loop spans 12 amino acids. V lost 3 bases, J lost 7 bases, and 6 bases lay in between. Germline loops: CDR1 SGHTA, CDR2 FQGNSA. CDR3 sequence (DNA): TGTGCCAGCAGCTTGTACGGCGGGGAGCTGTTTTTT. As protein: CASSLYGGELFF.

The chain uses TRBV2 and TRBJ2-5; 9 nucleotides line up with TRBD1. V dropped 6 bases and J dropped 4; count of bases not matched to a gene: 9. The CDR3 extends over 15 amino acids. The germline V gene encodes CDR1 SNHLY and CDR2 FYNNEI. The DNA of the CDR3 is TGTGCCAGCAGCCGGTGGACAGGGGAGGGAGAGACCCAGTACTTC. It is translated as CASSRWTGEGETQYF.

Written as DNA, the CDR3 is TGTGCCAGCAGTGGGGGGCAGGGGGAGACCCAGTACTTC. It translates to CASSGGQGETQYF. This chain joins TRBV6-1 and TRBJ2-5; D might be TRBD1 (6 bases). V shed 4 bases and J shed 5 bases, with 11 bases lying between them. The V gene's germline CDR1 is MNHNS and CDR2 SASEGT. CDR3 length: 13 amino acids.

A single count supports this clone. The CDR3 DNA reads as TGTGCCAGCAGCCCAGGGTATGGCTACACCTTC. It codes for CASSPGYGYTF. This rearrangement joins TRBV11-1 to TRBJ1-2, with D possibly being TRBD1 (5 bases). V was trimmed by 5 bases and J by 5 bases, leaving 6 bases between them. CDR3 length equals 11 residues. Germline V gene sequence: CDR1 SGHAT, CDR2 FQDESV (reference sequence). The variable domain in full, with the rest retrieved from reference TRBV11-1 and TRBJ1-2, is EAEVAQSPRYKITEKSQAVAFWCDPISGHATLYWYRQILGQGPELLVQFQDESVVDDSQLPKDRFSAERLKGVDSTLKIQPAELGDSAMYLCASSPGYGYTFGSGTRLTVV.

The CDR3 nucleotides read TGCGCCAGCAGCTTGTCGGGGGGGCCCAATGAGCAGTTCTTC. Encoded protein: CASSLSGGPNEQFF. The chain links TRBV5-1 to TRBJ2-1, with 8 bases that match TRBD2. Looked up from germline, CDR1 is SGHRS and CDR2 is YFSETQ. Germline trimming cut 1 base from V and 6 bases from J; bases unmatched to any gene: 3. The CDR3 is 14 amino acids.

This clone was counted a single time. CDR3 sequence (DNA): TGTGCCAGCAGCTTAGCTGGGACAGGGGTGGGCTACTATGGCTACACCTTC. This sequence encodes CASSLAGTGVGYYGYTF. The rearrangement joins TRBV7-8 to TRBJ1-2, with 10 positions matching TRBD1. V shed 0 bases, J shed 3 bases, and the junction held 7 bases outside the gene matches. In germline, CDR1 is SGHVS, CDR2 FQNEAQ. The CDR3 covers 17 residues.

V usage is TRBV18 and J usage is TRBJ1-1; no reliable D call. The germline V gene has CDR1 KGHSH and CDR2 LQKENI. The CDR3 runs to 13 residues. Trimming removed 5 bases from V and 5 bases from J, with 12 bases in between. The CDR3 DNA reads as TGTGCCAGCTCATCGAGCTTGGAGACTGAAGCTTTCTTT. This encodes CASSSSLETEAFF.

CDR3 DNA sequence: TGTGCCAGCAGCTTATTTGGGGGACATTGGGAGACCCAGTACTTC. This codes for CASSLFGGHWETQYF. This chain links TRBV7-2 with TRBJ2-5, with a possible D match to TRBD1 (6 bases). V lost 2 bases to trimming and J lost 5 bases, with 15 bases between them. The germline CDR1 and CDR2 sequences are SGHTA and FQGNSA. CDR3 length equals 15 residues.

This clone appeared a single time. The chain carries TRBV29-1 and TRBJ2-1, with 13 bases aligning to TRBD2. CDR3 length: 16 residues. Germline CDR1 is SQVTM and CDR2 is ANQGSEA. V was clipped by 4 bases and J by 1 base; unmatched bases: 4. The CDR3 sequence is CSVGTSGGRSYNEQFF. CDR3 in DNA: TGCAGCGTTGGGACTAGCGGGGGCCGATCCTACAATGAGCAGTTCTTC.

The chain combines TRBV7-6 with TRBJ2-5; TRBD2 aligns across 11 bases. V dropped 1 base and J dropped 6; count of bases not matched to a gene: 7. Germline assignment: CDR1 SGHVS and CDR2 FNYEAQ. The CDR3 runs to 16 residues. DNA of the CDR3: TGTGCCAGCAGCTTAGTACTAGCGGGGGCTCGTCAGACCCAGTACTTC. This encodes CASSLVLAGARQTQYF.

The chain has TRBV20-1 and TRBJ2-1; D gene ambiguous. Germline assignment: CDR1 DFQATT and CDR2 SNEGSKA (reference sequence). V was cut by 4 bases and J by 7 bases, with 8 bases left in between. CDR3 size: 11 residues. CDR3 region: CSATKRNEQFF. The DNA of the CDR3 is TGCAGTGCTACCAAGAGGAATGAGCAGTTCTTC.

V usage is TRBV21-1 and J usage is TRBJ2-2; the D call TRBD1 from the table was never checked on the DNA. TRBV21-1 is tagged as a pseudogene. This CDR3 comprises 15 residues. The CDR3 DNA follows: TGTGCCAGCAGCAAAGGGGGCCAGCCAAGCGGGGAGCTGTTTTTT. Residues: CASSKGGQPSGELFF.

The rearrangement links TRBV5-4 to TRBJ2-3; D remains unclear. This CDR3 spans 11 amino acids. Looked up from germline, CDR1 is SGHNT and CDR2 is YYREEE (reference sequence). The DNA for the CDR3 is TGTCACCCCAGTGCATCTGATACGCAGTATTTT. Translation gives CHPSASDTQYF. Variable domain in full (rest from reference TRBV5-4 and TRBJ2-3): ETGVTQSPTHLIKTRGQQVTLRCSSQSGHNTVSWYQQALGQGPQFIFQYYREEENGRGNFPPRFSGLQFPNYSSELNVNALELDDSALYLCHPSASDTQYFGPGTRLTVL.

The V gene is TRBV7-7, the J gene TRBJ2-2, with a weak D call TRBD1 (5 bases). V was clipped by 5 bases and J by 6 bases, with 16 bases between them. The CDR3 contains 15 residues. The germline V gene has CDR1 SSHAT and CDR2 FNYEAQ (reference sequence). CDR3 in DNA: TGTGCCAGCAGCCTAACGGACAATCTGGCCGGGGAGCTGTTTTTT. Its translation is CASSLTDNLAGELFF. The full variable domain, in which reference TRBV7-7 and TRBJ2-2 provide the parts outside the CDR3, is GAGVSQSPRYKVTKRGQDVTLRCDPISSHATLYWYQQALGQGPEFLTYFNYEAQPDKSGLPSDRFSAERPEGSISTLTIQRTEQRDSAMYRCASSLTDNLAGELFFGEGSRLTVL.

The chain carries TRBV19 and TRBJ1-1; possible D gene TRBD1, 5 bases. Germline CDR1 reads LNHDA; CDR2 reads SQIVND (reference sequence). CDR3 length: 12 amino acids. V dropped 7 bases and J dropped 11 bases, with 17 bases sitting between them. CDR3 DNA: TGTGCCAGTACCAACCAGGGATTGGGGGCTTTCTTT. This gives the protein CASTNQGLGAFF.

The chain has TRBV5-1 and TRBJ2-7; TRBD2 matches 8 bases. Germline assignment: CDR1 SGHRS and CDR2 YFSETQ. CDR3 length: 14 residues. V was pared by 4 bases and J by 4 bases, with 7 bases of the junction left unmatched. The CDR3 is CASSRTAGAYEQYF. DNA for the CDR3: TGCGCCAGCAGCCGTACAGCGGGAGCATACGAGCAGTACTTC. Complete variable domain (other parts from reference TRBV5-1 and TRBJ2-7): KAGVTQTPRYLIKTRGQQVTLSCSPISGHRSVSWYQQTPGQGLQFLFEYFSETQRNKGNFPGRFSGRQFSNSRSEMNVSTLELGDSALYLCASSRTAGAYEQYFGPGTRLTVT.